This T cell receptor beta chain was sequenced during a study of blood T cell repertoires in COVID-19. Study details: Sample material is recorded as cDNA or gDNA derived from T cells, B-cell-depleted T cells, or PBMCs.

Profiling relied on immunoSEQ multiplex PCR, and the TCRdb table lists in-frame clones only, not all of them. The table records under 75,000 clones, approximately 90% of them present only once. This CDR3 has 15 residues. Germline V CDR1 and CDR2: SGHDN, FVKESK. The V gene lost 0 bases and the J gene lost 4 bases, with 12 bases spanning the gap. The TCR comes from a man aged 30 to 39 with acute or convalescent COVID-19. Sequences were obtained from peripheral blood. The gene calls are TRBV14 and TRBJ1-1; the D gene is possibly TRBD1 (5 bases). The CDR3: CASSQDDVGGTEAFF. Here the CDR3 DNA reads TGTGCCAGCAGCCAAGATGACGTGGGGGGCACTGAAGCTTTCTTT.